The 21 T cell receptor beta chains presented below share a single source sample, sequenced in a study of OX40 agonist ivuxolimab in advanced cancers. The protocol was immunoSEQ multiplex PCR, while the TCRdb copy is restricted to in-frame clones and leaves out a portion. Of 50,000 to 65,000 clones detected, roughly 89% appear once; the ten largest clones hold over 0.65%. The sample was CD4+ or CD8+ T cells sorted from blood, taken in a trial of the OX40 agonist ivuxolimab. These receptors were obtained from an adult with an advanced solid tumor such as melanoma, head and neck, liver or kidney cancer.

This clone was seen only a few times. The genes are TRBV18 and TRBJ2-6; weak D call: TRBD1 (6 bases). V was cut by 5 bases and J by 5 bases, with 22 bases left in between. Germline lookup yields CDR1 KGHSH and CDR2 LQKENI. This CDR3 is built from 18 residues. CDR3 bases: TGTGCCAGCTCAGAGGTGAGGGACATTTACAGTCGGGCCAACGTCCTGACTTTC. Protein: CASSEVRDIYSRANVLTF.

The CDR3 nucleotides are TGCGCCAGCAGCTTGAATACGGCTGGGGTAACCTACGAGCAGTACTTC. Its translation: CASSLNTAGVTYEQYF. The chain joins TRBV5-1 to TRBJ2-7; D unclear. This CDR3 has 16 amino acids. With 1 base removed from V and 2 bases from J, the gap between germline ends came to 16 bases. The V gene's germline CDR1 is SGHRS and CDR2 YFSETQ. Looking up the rest from reference TRBV5-1 and TRBJ2-7 gives the full variable domain: KAGVTQTPRYLIKTRGQQVTLSCSPISGHRSVSWYQQTPGQGLQFLFEYFSETQRNKGNFPGRFSGRQFSNSRSEMNVSTLELGDSALYLCASSLNTAGVTYEQYFGPGTRLTVT.

This clone appeared once. This chain uses TRBV5-1 with TRBJ1-1, with D hard to call. CDR3 size: 14 residues. The V end was cut by 0 bases, the J end by 1 base, with 7 bases between. Germline V lookup: CDR1 SGHRS, CDR2 YFSETQ. The chain's CDR3 is CASSLERSNTEAFF. The CDR3 coding sequence is TGCGCCAGCAGCTTGGAGAGATCGAACACTGAAGCTTTCTTT.

The CDR3 coding sequence is TGTGCCAGTAGGGGGACGCCCCGGGGCTACAATGAGCAGTTCTTC. Protein sequence: CASRGTPRGYNEQFF. The rearrangement links TRBV19 to TRBJ2-1; tentatively, D is TRBD1 or TRBD2 (5 bases each). Trimming shortened V by 6 bases and J by 3 bases, and 15 bases separated the two germline ends. CDR1 LNHDA and CDR2 SQIVND come from the germline V gene (reference sequence). The CDR3 is 15 amino acids.

V is TRBV6-1 and J is TRBJ2-3, with 7 bases identical to TRBD2. The J segment lost 2 bases and the V segment lost 4 bases, leaving 15 bases of the junction unmatched. CDR1 and CDR2 (germline): MNHNS, SASEGT. The CDR3 contains 18 residues. The DNA for the CDR3 is TGTGCCAGCAGTGGTGGGGAGGGGAAGGCCCGACTCACAGATACGCAGTATTTT. The encoded protein is CASSGGEGKARLTDTQYF.

The J gene is TRBJ2-2, the V gene TRBV27; the D gene is possibly TRBD1 (6 bases). CDR3 length: 17 amino acids. Germline V gene sequence: CDR1 MNHEY, CDR2 SMNVEV (reference sequence). Trimming removed 5 bases from V and 4 bases from J, with 20 bases in between. Here the CDR3 DNA reads TGTGCCAGCAGTCCGAAGACAGGACCCGGAGGCACCGGGGAGCTGTTTTTT. Its protein product is CASSPKTGPGGTGELFF.

The gene calls are TRBV10-1 and TRBJ2-3; a weak D match, TRBD2 (6 bases). With 3 bases removed from V and 3 bases from J, the gap between germline ends came to 10 bases. This CDR3 contains 14 residues. CDR1 is WNHNN and CDR2 is SYGVQD in the germline V gene (reference sequence). CDR3: CASSDGGETDTQYF. CDR3 bases: TGCGCCAGCAGTGACGGGGGAGAAACAGATACGCAGTATTTT.

The gene calls are TRBV5-1 and TRBJ2-7; TRBD1 matches at 9 bases. The CDR3 contains 16 residues. Looked up from germline, CDR1 is SGHRS and CDR2 is YFSETQ. V lost 4 bases, J lost 2 bases, and 10 bases stayed unmatched. CDR3 bases: TGCGCCAGCAGCCCAGACCTTGGGACAGGGACCTACGAGCAGTACTTC. Translated: CASSPDLGTGTYEQYF.

The chain joins TRBV6-6 to TRBJ1-1; D may be TRBD1 (5 bases). The CDR3 consists of 13 residues. Germline CDR1 MNHNY, CDR2 SVGAGI (reference sequence). V lost 6 bases, J lost 3 bases, and 11 bases lay in between. DNA of the CDR3: TGTGCCAGCAGGTCCGGCAGGGACACTGAAGCTTTCTTT. Its translation is CASRSGRDTEAFF.

The J gene is TRBJ2-1, the V gene TRBV2; either TRBD1 or TRBD2 may fit D (5 bases each). V was shortened by 7 bases and J by 0 bases, with 13 bases between the two germline ends. This CDR3 has 15 amino acids. Germline-derived CDR1 and CDR2 are SNHLY and FYNNEI. CDR3 nucleotides: TGTGCCAGCAAGAGGGGCGGCAGCTCCTACAATGAGCAGTTCTTC. As protein: CASKRGGSSYNEQFF.

The chain is built from TRBV20-1 and TRBJ1-4; no clear D gene. V gave up 1 base and J gave up 5 bases, with 2 bases separating them. Germline CDR1 is DFQATT and CDR2 is SNEGSKA (reference sequence). This CDR3 region has 11 residues. In nucleotides, the CDR3 is TGCAGTGCTAGAGGGAATGAAAAACTGTTTTTT. Protein: CSARGNEKLFF.

The rearrangement uses TRBV7-2 and TRBJ1-4, with TRBD1 as a possible D gene (6 bases). The germline V gene has CDR1 SGHTA and CDR2 FQGNSA. Trimming shortened V by 1 base and J by 3 bases, and 12 bases separated the two germline ends. This CDR3 contains 16 residues. CDR3 DNA: TGTGCCAGCAGCTTAGTTAGGGGGGCGGCTAATGAAAAACTGTTTTTT. It encodes CASSLVRGAANEKLFF.

This sequence joins TRBV19 and TRBJ1-3; D is unclear. The V end lost 1 base, the J end lost 4 bases, and 14 bases lay between the germline ends. CDR1 is LNHDA, CDR2 SQIVND, per germline (reference sequence). CDR3 length equals 16 residues. CDR3 sequence: CASSIGGRRGGNTIYF. The CDR3 DNA follows: TGTGCCAGTAGTATAGGAGGCAGGCGCGGAGGAAACACCATATATTTT.

CDR3 sequence reads: CASSESWGAATGELFF. The CDR3 region has the DNA TGTGCCAGCAGTGAATCGTGGGGGGCGGCCACCGGGGAGCTGTTTTTT. This chain connects TRBV6-1 to TRBJ2-2, with D perhaps given as TRBD1 or TRBD2 (6 bases each). The V gene's germline CDR1 is MNHNS and CDR2 SASEGT. The CDR3 has 16 amino acids. V lost 2 bases to trimming and J lost 4 bases, with 14 bases between them.

The V call is TRBV6-6, the J call TRBJ1-2; D is unclear. The germline gives CDR1 MNHNY, CDR2 SVGAGI (reference sequence). Trimming pared 4 bases from V and 2 bases from J, leaving 11 bases between. The CDR3 consists of 14 residues. The CDR3 nucleotides read TGTGCCAGCAGTTTCAAAAGAGAGAACTATGGCTACACCTTC. Encoded protein: CASSFKRENYGYTF.

The chain links TRBV9 to TRBJ2-5; possibly TRBD2 for D (6 bases). The CDR3 totals 16 residues. V was cut by 1 base and J by 1 base, with 14 bases left in between. Germline V lookup: CDR1 SGDLS, CDR2 YYNGEE. The DNA for the CDR3 is TGTGCCAGCAGCGTATCCCCGGGACTCCCCCAAGAGACCCAGTACTTC. This codes for CASSVSPGLPQETQYF.

This chain uses TRBV9 with TRBJ2-1; D not certain. This CDR3 spans 17 amino acids. Trimming left V 3 bases short and J 2 bases short, with 18 bases between. Looked up from germline, CDR1 is SGDLS and CDR2 is YYNGEE. In nucleotides, the CDR3 is TGTGCCAGCAGCGGCGGACGCATCCAATTCCCCTACAATGAGCAGTTCTTC. Residues: CASSGGRIQFPYNEQFF.

The V and J genes are TRBV19 and TRBJ2-1; D is undetermined. Germline CDR1 reads LNHDA; CDR2 reads SQIVND (reference sequence). The V end was cut by 6 bases, the J end by 8 bases, with 20 bases between. This CDR3 spans 15 amino acids. CDR3: CASSTHRAYGDEQFF. CDR3 sequence (DNA): TGTGCCAGTAGCACCCACCGGGCCTATGGGGATGAGCAGTTCTTC.

The CDR3 sequence is CASSPRDTPYEQYF. CDR3 nucleotide sequence: TGTGCCAGCAGCCCCCGGGACACTCCCTACGAGCAGTACTTC. This sequence joins TRBV7-8 and TRBJ2-7, with D perhaps TRBD1 (6 bases). This CDR3 spans 14 amino acids. The V gene's germline CDR1 is SGHVS and CDR2 FQNEAQ. Trimming removed 5 bases from V and 2 bases from J, with 13 bases in between.

The genes are TRBV5-1 and TRBJ2-7, with 8 bases fitting TRBD1. The ends lost 6 bases at V and 5 bases at J; junction bases unmatched: 10. This CDR3 has 14 residues. The germline V gene has CDR1 SGHRS and CDR2 YFSETQ. CDR3 sequence reads: CASTTGQVANEQYF. The CDR3 region has the DNA TGCGCCAGCACCACGGGACAGGTGGCCAACGAGCAGTACTTC.

The chain uses TRBV2 and TRBJ2-4; 9 positions agree with TRBD1. V was pared by 7 bases and J by 8 bases, with 9 bases of the junction left unmatched. Germline V gene lookup returns CDR1 SNHLY and CDR2 FYNNEI. This CDR3 comprises 14 residues. The CDR3 region is CASKRQGVRDIQYF. CDR3 bases: TGTGCCAGCAAACGACAGGGGGTCAGGGACATTCAGTACTTC.